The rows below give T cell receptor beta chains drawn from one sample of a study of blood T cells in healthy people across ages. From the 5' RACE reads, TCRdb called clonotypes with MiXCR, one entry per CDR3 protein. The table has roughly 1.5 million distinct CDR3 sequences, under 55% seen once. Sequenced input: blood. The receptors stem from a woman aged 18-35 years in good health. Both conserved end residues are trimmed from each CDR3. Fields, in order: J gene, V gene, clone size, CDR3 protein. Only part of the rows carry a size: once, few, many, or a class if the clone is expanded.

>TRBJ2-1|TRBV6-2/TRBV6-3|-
ASSYRAGGQF
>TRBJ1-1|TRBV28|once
ASRGHSYTEAF
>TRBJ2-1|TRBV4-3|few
ASSQPGTSVGEQF
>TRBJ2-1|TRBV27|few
ASGVRGFLHEQF
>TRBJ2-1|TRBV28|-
ASSQGQGYNGQF
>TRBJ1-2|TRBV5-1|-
ASSPSTGISYGYT
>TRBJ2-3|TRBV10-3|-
TTGTSGWDTQY
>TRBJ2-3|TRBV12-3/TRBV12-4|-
ASSVDRGPTDTQY
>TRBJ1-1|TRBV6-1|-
ASSATDGLNTEAF
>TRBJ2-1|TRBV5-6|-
ASSLFTQGLNEQF
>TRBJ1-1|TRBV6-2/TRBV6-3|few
ASSYSGPGTEAF
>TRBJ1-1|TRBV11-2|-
ASSLEQGWAEAF
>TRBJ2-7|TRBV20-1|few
SATDASYEQY
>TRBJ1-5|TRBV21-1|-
ASSNVQVGQGGNQPQH
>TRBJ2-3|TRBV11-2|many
ASSLVGRGTDTQY
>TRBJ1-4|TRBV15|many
ATSRDRSTNEKLF
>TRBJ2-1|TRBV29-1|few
STTSSGGGDPYNEQF
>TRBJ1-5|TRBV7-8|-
ASSFGWQINQPQH
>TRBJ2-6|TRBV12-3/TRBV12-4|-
ASAVVFGANVLT
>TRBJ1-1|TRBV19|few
ASSISGSTEAF
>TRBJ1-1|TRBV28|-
ASSAYRGVAF
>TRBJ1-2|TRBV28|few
ASSLSGTVRGYT
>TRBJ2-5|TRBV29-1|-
SVEPGQGIQETQY
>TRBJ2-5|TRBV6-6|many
ASSVRGETQY
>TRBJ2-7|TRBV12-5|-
ASGLVIGSLYEQY
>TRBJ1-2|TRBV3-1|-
ASSRGTGGENYGYT
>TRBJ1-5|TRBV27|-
ASSSDRGTYQPQH
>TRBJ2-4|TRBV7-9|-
ASSLTMAGYNEQY
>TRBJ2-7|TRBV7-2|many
ASSLGSGGYEQY
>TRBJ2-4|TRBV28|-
ASSPEITGGWNIQY
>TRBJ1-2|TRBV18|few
ASSPAGTSYGYT
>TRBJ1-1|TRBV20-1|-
SARVRYTEAF
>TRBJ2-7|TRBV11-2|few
ASSRWQNNEQY
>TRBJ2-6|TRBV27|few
ASSRTGATTVLT
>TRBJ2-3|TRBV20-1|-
SARIAGGFTDTQY
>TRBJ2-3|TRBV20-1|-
SAPDRGGSTDTQY
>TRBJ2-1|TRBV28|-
ASSHMGGWKQF
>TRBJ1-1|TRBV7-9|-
ASSLFVGQGNTEAF
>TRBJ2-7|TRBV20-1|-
SPITENSYEQY
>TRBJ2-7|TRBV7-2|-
ASSLSGFLSYEQY
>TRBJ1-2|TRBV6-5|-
ASSYLDRGIRGYT
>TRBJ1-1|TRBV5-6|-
ASNTGGNTEAF
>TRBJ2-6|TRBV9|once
ASSVGPTFSGSGGANVLT
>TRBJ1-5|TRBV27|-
ASSGTALKQPQH
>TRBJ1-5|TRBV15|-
ATARDEYSNQPQH
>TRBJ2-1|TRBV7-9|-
ASSRRQGVGEQF
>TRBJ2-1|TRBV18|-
ASSPLTGTSGGNEQF
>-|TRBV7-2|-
ASSTRTGRAYEQY
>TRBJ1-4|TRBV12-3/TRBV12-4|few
ASSSSDTKLF
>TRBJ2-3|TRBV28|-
ARTGVDRDTQY
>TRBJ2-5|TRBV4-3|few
ASSQDWLAEQETQY
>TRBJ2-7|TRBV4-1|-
ASSQGRLYEQY
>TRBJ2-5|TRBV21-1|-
ASSQENQYNEQY
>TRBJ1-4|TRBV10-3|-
AISEPGQGGEKLF
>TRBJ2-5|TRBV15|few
ATSRDPRETQY